The 14 T cell receptor beta chains below come from one sample, sequenced in a study of blood T cell repertoires in COVID-19. Here immunoSEQ multiplex PCR was the method, and the copy in TCRdb shows in-frame clones only, minus some. The table records about 50,000 clones, around 82% of them present only once. The sample was peripheral blood. These receptors were obtained from a woman aged 60 to 75 with acute or convalescent COVID-19.

This sequence joins TRBV28 and TRBJ1-4; 7 positions match TRBD1. Germline V gives CDR1 MDHEN, CDR2 SYDVKM. The CDR3 has 17 amino acids. V lost 5 bases to trimming and J lost 3 bases; unmatched junction nucleotides: 12. The CDR3 here is CASSPVLKTGSNEKLFF. CDR3 bases: TGTGCCAGCAGTCCTGTTTTGAAGACAGGGTCTAATGAAAAACTGTTTTTT.

J is TRBJ1-2 and V is TRBV28, with 7 bases lining up with TRBD1. V trimming: 1 base; J trimming: 7 bases; junction bases outside the gene matches: 9. The germline V gene encodes CDR1 MDHEN and CDR2 SYDVKM. This CDR3 region has 15 residues. The CDR3 loop reads CASSLYQNRGSGYTF. The DNA of the CDR3 is TGTGCCAGCAGTTTATATCAAAACAGGGGATCTGGCTACACCTTC.

The chain recombines TRBV18 with TRBJ2-1; 11 bases are shared with TRBD1. With V trimmed by 3 bases and J by 7 bases, 5 bases remained unmatched. The CDR3 runs to 15 residues. Germline V gene data show CDR1 as KGHSH and CDR2 as LQKENI. The CDR3 protein is CASSPKGTGGNEQFF. In DNA form, the CDR3 reads TGTGCCAGCTCACCGAAAGGGACAGGGGGGAATGAGCAGTTCTTC.

The CDR3 nucleotides read TGTGCCAGCAGCGTTCGGACAGGCGGGGGGAACTATGGCTACACCTTC. Its translation is CASSVRTGGGNYGYTF. V usage is TRBV9 and J usage is TRBJ1-2, with 7 bases identical to TRBD1. There are 16 residues in the CDR3. V lost 2 bases to trimming and J lost 2 bases; unmatched junction nucleotides: 9. Germline CDR1 reads SGDLS; CDR2 reads YYNGEE.

The V call is TRBV6-6, the J call TRBJ1-2; TRBD1 matches 10 bases. CDR1 and CDR2 from the germline V gene are MNHNY and SVGAGI (reference sequence). The CDR3 consists of 15 residues. Losses at the gene ends were 5 bases for V and 2 bases for J; bases not matched to a gene: 5. This CDR3 is CASSTPGQGNYGYTF. The CDR3 region has the DNA TGTGCCAGCAGTACGCCGGGACAGGGGAACTATGGCTACACCTTC.

The chain recombines TRBV18 with TRBJ2-7, with 13 nucleotides matching TRBD2. Germline CDR1 is KGHSH and CDR2 is LQKENI. Losses at the gene ends were 4 bases for V and 2 bases for J; bases not matched to a gene: 2. This CDR3 has 15 amino acids. This chain's CDR3 is CASSQGLAGAYEQYF. CDR3 nucleotide sequence: TGTGCCAGCTCACAAGGACTAGCGGGGGCCTACGAGCAGTACTTC.

V and J are TRBV2 and TRBJ1-5; a weak D match, TRBD1 (5 bases). The CDR3 covers 14 residues. V was pared by 3 bases and J by 2 bases, with 8 bases between. Per the germline V gene, CDR1 is SNHLY and CDR2 is FYNNEI. The CDR3 protein is CASSEEQGNQPQHF. The CDR3 bases are TGTGCCAGCAGTGAGGAACAGGGCAATCAGCCCCAGCATTTT.

The genes are TRBV14 and TRBJ2-3, with D possibly matching TRBD2 (6 bases). CDR1 is SGHDN and CDR2 is FVKESK in the germline V gene. The CDR3 consists of 15 residues. Trimming stripped 2 bases from V and 2 bases from J, with 11 bases between. The CDR3 coding sequence is TGTGCCAGCAGCCAATACCGGGACTTCACAGATACGCAGTATTTT. Protein: CASSQYRDFTDTQYF.

V and J are TRBV19 and TRBJ2-1; D is possibly TRBD2 (6 bases). The CDR3 length is 17 residues. CDR1 and CDR2 (germline): LNHDA, SQIVND (reference sequence). With 0 bases removed from V and 1 base from J, the gap between germline ends came to 13 bases. This chain's CDR3 is CASSIDHLTSSYNEQFF. CDR3 DNA: TGTGCCAGTAGTATAGATCACCTGACTAGTTCCTACAATGAGCAGTTCTTC.

In this sample, this clone turned up once. The chain couples TRBV10-3 to TRBJ2-1, with 7 bases aligning to TRBD2. From germline, CDR1 is ENHRY and CDR2 SYGVKD. Trimming cost V 4 bases and J 1 base; bases outside gene matches: 7. The CDR3 contains 16 residues. CDR3 nucleotides: TGTGCCATCAGTGTTGGCAGGGAGGGTTCCTACAATGAGCAGTTCTTC. Translation gives CAISVGREGSYNEQFF.

The CDR3 bases are TGTGCCAGTAGTAGGCGGGTGACAGGTAGCAATCAGCCCCAGCATTTT. Translated, it gives CASSRRVTGSNQPQHF. This chain uses TRBV19 with TRBJ1-5, with D tentatively TRBD1 (6 bases). From germline, CDR1 is LNHDA and CDR2 SQIVND (reference sequence). The CDR3 extends over 16 amino acids. The ends were cut back, 4 bases at V and 0 bases at J, with 13 bases in the middle.

The CDR3, as DNA: TGTGCCAGCAGGGCTAGCGGGGGGGCCACAGATACGCAGTATTTT. It translates to CASRASGGATDTQYF. The chain uses TRBV3-1 (or the pseudogene TRBV3-2) and TRBJ2-3, with 12 bases identical to TRBD2. Germline V CDR1 and CDR2: LGHDT, YNNKEL (reference sequence). Losses at the gene ends were 6 bases for V and 2 bases for J; bases not matched to a gene: 3. The length of the CDR3 is 15 residues.

This clone was recorded only once. V and J are TRBV3-1 (or the pseudogene TRBV3-2) and TRBJ1-2; maybe TRBD1 (6 bases). CDR1 and CDR2 from the germline V gene are LGHDT and YNNKEL (reference sequence). The CDR3 loop spans 15 amino acids. Trimming took 4 bases from V and 4 from J, leaving 16 bases between them. CDR3 nucleotides: TGTGCCAGCAGCCCCCCGAGGACAGCGACCTATGGCTACACCTTC. Its protein is CASSPPRTATYGYTF.

The chain carries TRBV19 and TRBJ1-5, with TRBD1 identical over 7 bases. The CDR3 is 16 amino acids. The germline CDR1 and CDR2 sequences are LNHDA and SQIVND (reference sequence). The V gene end was trimmed by 5 bases and the J gene end by 2 bases; junction bases not matched to a gene: 9. CDR3 region: CASSVTGLNGNQPQHF. The CDR3 nucleotides read TGTGCCAGTAGTGTGACAGGGTTGAATGGCAATCAGCCCCAGCATTTT.